This T cell receptor beta chain was recorded in a study of blood T cell repertoires in COVID-19. This clone was picked up a small number of times. V lost 6 bases and J lost 7, with 15 bases in between. Per the germline V gene, CDR1 is MNHEY and CDR2 is SVGAGI. This CDR3 region has 13 residues. TCRdb's table, derived via immunoSEQ multiplex PCR, lists solely in-frame clones and lacks some. This table has 95,000 to 150,000 clones, over 75% appearing once. The chain uses TRBV6-5 and TRBJ1-2; a possible D gene is TRBD1 (5 bases). Source material: peripheral blood. This TCR was sampled from a woman aged 70-85 years with acute or convalescent COVID-19. CDR3 coding DNA: TGTGCCAGCAGCCGAGAGACAGCGGGTGGCTACACCTTC. It yields the protein CASSRETAGGYTF.